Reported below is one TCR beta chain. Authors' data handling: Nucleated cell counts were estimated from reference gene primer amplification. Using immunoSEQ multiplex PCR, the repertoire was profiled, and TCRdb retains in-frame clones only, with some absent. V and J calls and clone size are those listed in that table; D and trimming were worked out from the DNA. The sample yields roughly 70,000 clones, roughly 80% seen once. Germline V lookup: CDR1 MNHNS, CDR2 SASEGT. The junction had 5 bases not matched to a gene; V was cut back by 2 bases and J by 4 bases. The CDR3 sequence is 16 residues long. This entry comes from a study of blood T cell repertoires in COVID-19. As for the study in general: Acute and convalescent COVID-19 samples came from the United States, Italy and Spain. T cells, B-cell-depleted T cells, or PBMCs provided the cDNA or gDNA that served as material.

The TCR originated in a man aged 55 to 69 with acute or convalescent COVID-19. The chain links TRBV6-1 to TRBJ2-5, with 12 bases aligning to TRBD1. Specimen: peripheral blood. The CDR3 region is CASSEYWDRGLETQYF. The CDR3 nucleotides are TGTGCCAGCAGTGAATATTGGGACAGGGGGCTAGAGACCCAGTACTTC.